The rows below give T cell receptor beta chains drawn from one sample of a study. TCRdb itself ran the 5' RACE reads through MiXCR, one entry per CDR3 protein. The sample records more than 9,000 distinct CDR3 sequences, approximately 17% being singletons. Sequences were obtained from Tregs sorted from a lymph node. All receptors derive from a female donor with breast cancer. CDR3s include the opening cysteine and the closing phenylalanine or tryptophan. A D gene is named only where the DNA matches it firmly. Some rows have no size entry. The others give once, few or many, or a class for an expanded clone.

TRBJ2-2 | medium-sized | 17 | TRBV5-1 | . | TGCGCCAGCAGCACCAACCGGGCCCGGGGACGGTTCGGGGAGCTGTTTTTT | CASSTNRARGRFGELFF
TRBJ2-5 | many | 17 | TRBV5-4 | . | TGTGCCAGCAGCTCTAAAAGATCGAGAACGACTGGAGAGACCCAGTACTTC | CASSSKRSRTTGETQYF
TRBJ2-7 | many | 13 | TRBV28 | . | TGTGCCAGCAGTCCCCCTCCAGGTCTGGAGCAGTACTTC | CASSPPPGLEQYF
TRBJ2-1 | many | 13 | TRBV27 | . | TGTGCCAGCAGTTATGGCCACCCCAATGAGCAGTTCTTC | CASSYGHPNEQFF
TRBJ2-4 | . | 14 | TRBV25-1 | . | TGTGCCAGCAGTGTAGGGGTAGCCAAAAACATTCAGTACTTC | CASSVGVAKNIQYF
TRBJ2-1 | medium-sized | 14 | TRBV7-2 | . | TGTGCCAGCAGCCGCCTTCGCGGGCACTCTGAGCAGTTCTTC | CASSRLRGHSEQFF
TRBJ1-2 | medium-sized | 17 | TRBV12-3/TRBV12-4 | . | TGTGCCAGCAGTTTAATTTCGGGGGGGGGCGCCTACCGCGGCTACACCTTC | CASSLISGGGAYRGYTF
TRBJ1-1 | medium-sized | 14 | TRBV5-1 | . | TGCGCCAGCAGCTTGAACGGGGGTAACACTGAAGCTTTCTTT | CASSLNGGNTEAFF
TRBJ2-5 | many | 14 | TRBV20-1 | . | TGCAGTGCTAGAGATAGCCTAGCACGAGAGACCCAGTACTTC | CSARDSLARETQYF
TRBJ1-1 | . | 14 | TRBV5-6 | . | TGTGCCAGCAGCTATGAGGCGATGAACACTGCAGCTTTCTTT | CASSYEAMNTAAFF
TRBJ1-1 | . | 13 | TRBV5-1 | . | TGCGCCAGCAGCTTAGCGGCTAACACTGAAGCTTTCTTT | CASSLAANTEAFF
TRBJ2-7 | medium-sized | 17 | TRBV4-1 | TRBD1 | TGCGCCAGCAGCCACGGGACAGGGCCTTTAAGCTCCTACGAGCAGTACTTC | CASSHGTGPLSSYEQYF
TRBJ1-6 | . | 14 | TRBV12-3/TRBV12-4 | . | TGTGCCAGCAGACGCCGGGGAGGGAATTCGCCCCTCCACTTT | CASRRRGGNSPLHF
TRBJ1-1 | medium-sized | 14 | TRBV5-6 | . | TGTGCCAGCAGCTTGGGCGCCGCGGACACTGAAGCTTTCTTT | CASSLGAADTEAFF